This record concerns one T cell receptor (beta chain) sequence. Its antigen is unknown. The entry originates in a study of shared clonotypes between healthy human individuals. Study overall: The donors, a couple of women and a few men, were aged 18 to 49. Per donor, three plates held CD4 naive cells, three held CD4 memory, two held CD8 naive and one held CD8 memory. General study findings and limits: Genetic and exposure-history diversity was limited by the small donor number.

The germline V gene has CDR1 SGHDT and CDR2 YYEEEE. V lost 0 bases and J 10 bases, leaving 10 bases between the germline ends. The CDR3 loop spans 12 amino acids. Produced via immunoSEQ multiplex PCR; TCRdb's table is partial and in-frame only. The sample contains 1,400,000 or so clones, approximately 98.5% of which appear only once. Among the donors, all were Caucasian adults who lived in Nashville, Tennessee. The clonotype comes from a man between 25 and 39 years old in good health. This chain joins TRBV5-6 and TRBJ1-2; D gene unclear. Input material: naive CD4+ T cells sorted from blood. Subset defined: CD45RA+ positively selected. The CDR3 DNA is TGTGCCAGCAGCTTGGACTGGGTAGTCTACACCTTC. The encoded protein is CASSLDWVVYTF.